These 32 T cell receptor beta chains came from one sample sequenced in a study of blood T cell repertoires in COVID-19. Some clones are missing from TCRdb's copy, which holds only in-frame ones; the method was immunoSEQ multiplex PCR. Among fewer than 45,000 clones listed, 87% were seen once. Source material: peripheral blood. All receptors come from a man older than 75 with active COVID-19.

The V call is TRBV28, the J call TRBJ1-3, with 7 bases aligning to TRBD1. V trimming: 4 bases; J trimming: 0 bases; junction bases outside the gene matches: 9. Germline values: CDR1 MDHEN, CDR2 SYDVKM. The CDR3 is 17 amino acids. The CDR3 coding sequence is TGTGCCAGCAGTTCCCACAGGGGTCCCTCCTCTGGAAACACCATATATTTT. Protein sequence: CASSSHRGPSSGNTIYF.

The chain combines TRBV10-3 with TRBJ2-7; possibly TRBD1 for D (6 bases). The germline V gene has CDR1 ENHRY and CDR2 SYGVKD. The ends were cut back, 5 bases at V and 0 bases at J, with 11 bases in the middle. CDR3 size: 14 residues. The DNA for the CDR3 is TGTGCCATCAGTTTTTCGGACAGCTCCTACGAGCAGTACTTC. Encoded protein: CAISFSDSSYEQYF.

In this sample, this clone turned up once. The chain couples TRBV20-1 to TRBJ2-2, with TRBD2 matching over 7 bases. Unmatched junction bases numbered 7, after V lost 3 bases and J lost 3 bases. Germline V lookup: CDR1 DFQATT, CDR2 SNEGSKA (reference sequence). The CDR3 has 15 residues. In DNA form, the CDR3 reads TGCAGTGCTAGTTGGGGAGGGTCCCACACCGGGGAGCTGTTTTTT. It yields the protein CSASWGGSHTGELFF.

V is TRBV11-2 and J is TRBJ2-7; TRBD2 aligns across 7 bases. The CDR3 runs to 16 residues. V was clipped by 7 bases and J by 5 bases; unmatched bases: 17. CDR1 SGHAT and CDR2 FQNNGV come from the germline V gene. CDR3 sequence: CASKRRDSSGEHEQYF. DNA of the CDR3: TGTGCCAGCAAAAGGAGGGATTCCAGCGGGGAGCACGAGCAGTACTTC.

The chain recombines TRBV4-3 with TRBJ1-3; TRBD1 might be the D (5 bases). This CDR3 has 15 amino acids. Germline V gene sequence: CDR1 LGHNA, CDR2 YSLEER. V was pared by 1 base and J by 4 bases, with 11 bases between. CDR3 coding DNA: TGCGCCAGCAGCCAAGGTTCAGGGTCAGGAAACACCATATATTTT. Its protein is CASSQGSGSGNTIYF.

The V gene is TRBV30, the J gene TRBJ1-1; D not resolved. The CDR3 length is 13 residues. Trimming left V 3 bases short and J 1 base short, with 9 bases between. From germline, CDR1 is GTSNPN and CDR2 SVGIG (reference sequence). The CDR3 reads CAWSEATNTEAFF. The DNA of the CDR3 is TGTGCCTGGAGCGAGGCTACGAACACTGAAGCTTTCTTT. The variable domain in full, completed from reference TRBV30 and TRBJ1-1, reads SQTIHQWPATLVQPVGSPLSLECTVEGTSNPNLYWYRQAAGRGLQLLFYSVGIGQISSEVPQNLSASRPQDRQFILSSKKLLLSDSGFYLCAWSEATNTEAFFGQGTRLTVV.

J is TRBJ2-7 and V is TRBV29-1; D ambiguous. The CDR3 has 14 residues. Trimming pared 4 bases from V and 3 bases from J, leaving 16 bases between. In germline, CDR1 is SQVTM, CDR2 ANQGSEA. The CDR3 is CSVVDPQARYEQYF. The CDR3 DNA is TGCAGCGTTGTGGATCCGCAGGCGCGCTACGAGCAGTACTTC.

The J gene is TRBJ2-7, the V gene TRBV3-1 (or the pseudogene TRBV3-2), with D maybe TRBD2 (6 bases). Germline CDR1 and CDR2: LGHDT and YNNKEL (reference sequence). The CDR3 spans 16 residues. V lost 5 bases and J 2 bases, leaving 19 bases between the germline ends. CDR3 sequence reads: CASSSERVSGTYEQYF. The CDR3 DNA sequence: TGTGCCAGCAGCTCAGAAAGGGTTAGCGGAACCTACGAGCAGTACTTC.

The J gene is TRBJ2-4, the V gene TRBV19, with a tentative D call TRBD1 (6 bases). Trimming pared 5 bases from V and 0 bases from J, leaving 17 bases between. The V gene's germline CDR1 is LNHDA and CDR2 SQIVND (reference sequence). This CDR3 contains 17 residues. The CDR3 loop is CASSPPDSPLAKNIQYF. The CDR3 nucleotides read TGTGCCAGTAGTCCCCCGGACAGCCCTTTAGCCAAAAACATTCAGTACTTC.

The chain carries TRBV6-2 or TRBV6-3 and TRBJ1-1, with 7 bases that match TRBD1. In germline, CDR1 is MNHEY, CDR2 SVGEGT. This CDR3 is built from 14 residues. Germline trimming cut 4 bases from V and 8 bases from J; bases unmatched to any gene: 10. CDR3 DNA sequence: TGTGCCAGCAGTTTACAGGGGCCCCCCTGGGAAGCTTTCTTT. Translation: CASSLQGPPWEAFF.

The rearrangement uses TRBV6-2 or TRBV6-3 and TRBJ2-4; 8 bases agree with TRBD2. This CDR3 comprises 19 residues. The junction had 12 bases not matched to a gene; V was cut back by 1 base and J by 1 base. CDR1 and CDR2 (germline): MNHEY, SVGEGT. DNA of the CDR3: TGTGCCAGCAGTTACTATTGGACTAGCTCGGGATTGGCCAAAAACATTCAGTACTTC. Translation gives CASSYYWTSSGLAKNIQYF.

CDR3 coding DNA: TGTGCCAGCAGCAGGGACAGGAATTCACCCCTCCACTTT. Amino acid sequence: CASSRDRNSPLHF. The rearrangement links TRBV9 to TRBJ1-6, with 8 bases matching TRBD1. The CDR3 loop spans 13 amino acids. From germline, CDR1 is SGDLS and CDR2 YYNGEE. V dropped 4 bases and J dropped 7; count of bases not matched to a gene: 1.

CDR3 amino acids: CATSEAHQNQPQHF. CDR3 nucleotides: TGTGCCACCAGTGAGGCCCACCAGAATCAGCCCCAGCATTTT. The chain has TRBV24-1 and TRBJ1-5, with D unclear. V was clipped by 4 bases and J by 4 bases, with 10 bases between them. CDR3 length: 14 residues. Germline lookup yields CDR1 KGHDR and CDR2 SFDVKD.

V usage is TRBV4-3 and J usage is TRBJ1-2, with 8 positions matching TRBD1. The CDR3 length is 15 residues. Losses at the gene ends were 1 base for V and 2 bases for J; bases not matched to a gene: 3. Germline V lookup: CDR1 LGHNA, CDR2 YSLEER. In DNA form, the CDR3 reads TGCGCCAGCAGCCAAGGGCGACAGGGGAACTATGGCTACACCTTC. Its protein product is CASSQGRQGNYGYTF.

V and J are TRBV28 and TRBJ2-3; 8 nucleotides line up with TRBD1. The CDR3 consists of 16 residues. Unmatched junction bases numbered 11, after V lost 5 bases and J lost 4 bases. Per the germline V gene, CDR1 is MDHEN and CDR2 is SYDVKM. The CDR3 nucleotides read TGTGCCAGCAGTGGACCCGGGACAGGTAGGCCAGATACGCAGTATTTT. Protein sequence: CASSGPGTGRPDTQYF.

The chain joins TRBV5-1 to TRBJ2-7; 12 nucleotides match TRBD2. Germline CDR1 is SGHRS and CDR2 is YFSETQ. The CDR3 spans 15 residues. Trimming removed 0 bases from V and 6 bases from J; junction bases left unmatched: 4. CDR3 region: CASSLVLAGGSEQYF. The DNA for the CDR3 is TGCGCCAGCAGCTTGGTACTAGCGGGAGGATCCGAGCAGTACTTC. Looking up the rest from reference TRBV5-1 and TRBJ2-7 gives the full variable domain: KAGVTQTPRYLIKTRGQQVTLSCSPISGHRSVSWYQQTPGQGLQFLFEYFSETQRNKGNFPGRFSGRQFSNSRSEMNVSTLELGDSALYLCASSLVLAGGSEQYFGPGTRLTVT.

This chain links TRBV9 with TRBJ2-2; 7 bases are shared with TRBD1. V lost 6 bases and J lost 7; bases outside the gene matches: 12. From germline, CDR1 is SGDLS and CDR2 YYNGEE. The CDR3 contains 15 residues. The CDR3 DNA follows: TGTGCCAGCACCCCGAGACAGGGTGAAGGCGGGGAGCTGTTTTTT. This translates into CASTPRQGEGGELFF.

The chain carries TRBV27 and TRBJ2-3, with 8 nucleotides matching TRBD1. Unmatched junction bases numbered 10, after V lost 2 bases and J lost 3 bases. The V gene's germline CDR1 is MNHEY and CDR2 SMNVEV (reference sequence). The CDR3 loop spans 17 amino acids. CDR3 amino acids: CASSLNPRTGWTDTQYF. The CDR3 DNA follows: TGTGCCAGCAGTTTAAACCCGAGGACAGGGTGGACAGATACGCAGTATTTT.

The chain links TRBV9 to TRBJ2-1; 8 bases match TRBD1. After removal of 3 bases from V and 6 bases from J, the junction contained 11 bases not matched to a gene. Germline CDR1 is SGDLS and CDR2 is YYNGEE. This CDR3 has 16 amino acids. The CDR3 spells CASSAPPGTGPNEQFF. The CDR3 DNA sequence: TGTGCCAGCAGCGCCCCCCCCGGGACAGGACCCAATGAGCAGTTCTTC.

This clone occurred once. The chain combines TRBV6-2 or TRBV6-3 with TRBJ1-5, with D perhaps matching TRBD1 (6 bases). Germline V gene data show CDR1 as MNHEY and CDR2 as SVGEGT. There are 17 residues in the CDR3. With 5 bases removed from V and 2 bases from J, the gap between germline ends came to 19 bases. CDR3 DNA sequence: TGTGCCAGCAGTACAACACTCAGGGGACCGCGCAATCAGCCCCAGCATTTT. Protein product: CASSTTLRGPRNQPQHF.

The chain employs TRBV4-1 and TRBJ2-7, with TRBD2 as a possible D gene (6 bases). CDR1 is MGHRA, CDR2 YSYEKL, per germline. The CDR3 runs 14 residues. Trimming removed 4 bases from V and 6 bases from J, with 16 bases in between. The CDR3 here is CASSLAVPPLEQYF. CDR3 nucleotides: TGCGCCAGCAGCCTAGCGGTCCCTCCCCTCGAGCAGTACTTC.

The chain is built from TRBV28 and TRBJ2-7, with D perhaps matching TRBD1 (6 bases). The CDR3 sequence is 15 residues long. Germline values: CDR1 MDHEN, CDR2 SYDVKM. With 8 bases removed from V and 0 bases from J, the gap between germline ends came to 17 bases. The CDR3 sequence: CASRLQGPSSYEQYF. DNA of the CDR3: TGTGCCAGCCGCCTCCAGGGGCCTAGCTCCTACGAGCAGTACTTC.

This chain joins TRBV19 and TRBJ2-1, with D maybe TRBD1 (6 bases). The germline V gene has CDR1 LNHDA and CDR2 SQIVND (reference sequence). V lost 3 bases, J lost 0 bases, and 9 bases lay in between. The CDR3 sequence is 15 residues long. In nucleotides, the CDR3 is TGTGCCAGTAGTATCGACAGGAGCTCCTACAATGAGCAGTTCTTC. Translated, it gives CASSIDRSSYNEQFF.

The chain is built from TRBV11-2 and TRBJ2-1; 7 bases are shared with TRBD2. The germline CDR1 and CDR2 sequences are SGHAT and FQNNGV. This CDR3 has 16 residues. V shed 6 bases, J shed 3 bases, and the junction held 11 bases outside the gene matches. The CDR3 is CASRTLGGRLYNEQFF. CDR3 sequence (DNA): TGTGCCAGCAGAACCCTTGGCGGGAGACTCTACAATGAGCAGTTCTTC. Full variable domain (remainder filled in from reference TRBV11-2 and TRBJ2-1): EAGVAQSPRYKIIEKRQSVAFWCNPISGHATLYWYQQILGQGPKLLIQFQNNGVVDDSQLPKDRFSAERLKGVDSTLKIQPAKLEDSAVYLCASRTLGGRLYNEQFFGPGTRLTVL.

The chain links TRBV5-1 to TRBJ2-4; possibly TRBD1 for D (5 bases). V gave up 4 bases and J gave up 9 bases, with 14 bases separating them. This CDR3 is built from 13 residues. Germline V CDR1 and CDR2: SGHRS, YFSETQ. CDR3 DNA sequence: TGCGCCAGCAGCCTGGACAATTATGCCATTCAGTACTTC. This gives the protein CASSLDNYAIQYF.

The chain carries TRBV30 and TRBJ1-2; D may be TRBD1 (5 bases). This CDR3 contains 12 residues. V lost 2 bases and J lost 9, with 13 bases in between. Germline V gene data show CDR1 as GTSNPN and CDR2 as SVGIG (reference sequence). CDR3 in DNA: TGTGCCTGGAGTCGCGGGGGATTTAGCTACACCTTC. Protein sequence: CAWSRGGFSYTF.

This chain joins TRBV11-2 and TRBJ2-2; tentatively, D is TRBD1 (5 bases). Trimming took off 2 bases at V and 3 bases at J, with 10 bases between the two ends. CDR3 length: 15 amino acids. In germline, CDR1 is SGHAT, CDR2 FQNNGV. CDR3 DNA sequence: TGTGCCAGCAGCTTAAAAAGGGGTGACACCGGGGAGCTGTTTTTT. Protein sequence: CASSLKRGDTGELFF.

The chain links TRBV4-1 to TRBJ2-2; 15 nucleotides agree with TRBD2. Unmatched junction bases numbered 5, after V lost 1 base and J lost 8 bases. The CDR3 totals 17 residues. Germline CDR1 reads MGHRA; CDR2 reads YSYEKL. CDR3 loop: CASSQGPGTSGRGELFF. CDR3 nucleotide sequence: TGCGCCAGCAGCCAAGGCCCCGGGACTAGCGGGAGGGGGGAGCTGTTTTTT.

This clone is a singleton in its sample. The chain has TRBV20-1 and TRBJ2-7; D perhaps matches TRBD1 (7 bases). Trimming shortened V by 4 bases and J by 7 bases, and 11 bases separated the two germline ends. Germline V lookup: CDR1 DFQATT, CDR2 SNEGSKA (reference sequence). The CDR3 sequence is 11 residues long. In DNA, the CDR3 is TGCAGTGCTACGCAGGGGGGAGAGCAGTACTTC. It is translated as CSATQGGEQYF.

The gene calls are TRBV4-1 and TRBJ2-1, with D possibly TRBD2 on 6 matching bases. The CDR3 sequence is 18 residues long. Trimming shortened V by 1 base and J by 4 bases, and 20 bases separated the two germline ends. Germline loops: CDR1 MGHRA, CDR2 YSYEKL. CDR3 protein: CASSQGGRGRTLYNEQFF. DNA of the CDR3: TGCGCCAGCAGCCAAGGGGGAAGAGGGAGGACACTTTACAATGAGCAGTTCTTC.

The sample holds a few counts of this clone. J is TRBJ2-1 and V is TRBV9; TRBD2 agrees at 13 bases. After removal of 3 bases from V and 9 bases from J, the junction contained 15 bases not matched to a gene. The length of the CDR3 is 18 residues. Looked up from germline, CDR1 is SGDLS and CDR2 is YYNGEE. The DNA for the CDR3 is TGTGCCAGCAGCGGGGGGAGGACTAGCGGGAGTCGAGCCCTTGAGCAGTTCTTC. Its translation: CASSGGRTSGSRALEQFF.

The rearrangement links TRBV2 to TRBJ2-2; 9 nucleotides align to TRBD2. The CDR3 extends over 15 amino acids. Trimming cost V 9 bases and J 3 bases; bases outside gene matches: 8. Germline CDR1 and CDR2: SNHLY and FYNNEI. CDR3 protein: CASLGGGRDTGELFF. The CDR3 DNA reads as TGTGCCAGTTTAGGTGGCGGGAGGGACACCGGGGAGCTGTTTTTT.